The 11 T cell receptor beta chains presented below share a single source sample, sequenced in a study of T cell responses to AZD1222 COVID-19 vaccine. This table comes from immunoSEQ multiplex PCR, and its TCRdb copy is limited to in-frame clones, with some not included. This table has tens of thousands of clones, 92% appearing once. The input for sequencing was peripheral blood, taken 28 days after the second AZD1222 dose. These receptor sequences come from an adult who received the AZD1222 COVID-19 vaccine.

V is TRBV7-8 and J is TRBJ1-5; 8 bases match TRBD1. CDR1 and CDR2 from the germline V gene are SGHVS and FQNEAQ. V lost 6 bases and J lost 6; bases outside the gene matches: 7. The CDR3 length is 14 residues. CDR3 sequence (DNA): TGTGCCAGCAGGCCAGGGGGCTCGGGTCAGCCCCAGCATTTT. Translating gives CASRPGGSGQPQHF.

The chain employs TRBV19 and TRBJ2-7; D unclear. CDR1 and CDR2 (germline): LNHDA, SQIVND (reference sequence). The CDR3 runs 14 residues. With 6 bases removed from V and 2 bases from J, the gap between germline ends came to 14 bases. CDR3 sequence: CASRDGGEAYEQYF. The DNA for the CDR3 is TGTGCCAGTAGGGACGGTGGGGAAGCCTACGAGCAGTACTTC.

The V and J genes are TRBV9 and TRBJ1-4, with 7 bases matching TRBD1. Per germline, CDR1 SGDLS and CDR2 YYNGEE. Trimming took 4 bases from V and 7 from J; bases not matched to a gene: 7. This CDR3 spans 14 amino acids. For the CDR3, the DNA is TGTGCCAGCAGCCCCCGACAGGGCCCTGAAAAACTGTTTTTT. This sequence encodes CASSPRQGPEKLFF. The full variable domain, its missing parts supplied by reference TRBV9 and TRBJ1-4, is DSGVTQTPKHLITATGQRVTLRCSPRSGDLSVYWYQQSLDQGLQFLIQYYNGEERAKGNILERFSAQQFPDLHSELNLSSLELGDSALYFCASSPRQGPEKLFFGSGTQLSVL.

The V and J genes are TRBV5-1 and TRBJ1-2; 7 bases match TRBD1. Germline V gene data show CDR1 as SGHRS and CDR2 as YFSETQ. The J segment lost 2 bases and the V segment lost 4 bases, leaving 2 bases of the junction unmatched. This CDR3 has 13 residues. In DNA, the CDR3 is TGCGCCAGCAGCGTGACAGGGAACTATGGCTACACCTTC. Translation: CASSVTGNYGYTF.

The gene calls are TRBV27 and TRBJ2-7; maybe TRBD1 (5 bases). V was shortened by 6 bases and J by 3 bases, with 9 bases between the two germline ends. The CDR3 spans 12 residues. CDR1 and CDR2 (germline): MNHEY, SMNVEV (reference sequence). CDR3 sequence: CASRGLDYEQYF. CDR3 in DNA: TGTGCCAGCAGGGGGCTGGACTACGAGCAGTACTTC.

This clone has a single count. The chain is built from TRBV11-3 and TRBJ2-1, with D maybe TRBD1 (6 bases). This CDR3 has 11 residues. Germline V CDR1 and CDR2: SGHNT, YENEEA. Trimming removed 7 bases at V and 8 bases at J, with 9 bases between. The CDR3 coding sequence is TGTGCCAGCACCTCAGGGGATGAGCAGTTCTTC. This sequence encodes CASTSGDEQFF.

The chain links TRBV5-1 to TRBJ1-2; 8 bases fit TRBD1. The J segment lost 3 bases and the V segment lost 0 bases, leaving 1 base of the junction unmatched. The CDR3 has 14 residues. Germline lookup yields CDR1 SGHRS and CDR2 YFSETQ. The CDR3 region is CASSLGQGYYGYTF. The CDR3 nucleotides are TGCGCCAGCAGCTTGGGACAGGGGTACTATGGCTACACCTTC.

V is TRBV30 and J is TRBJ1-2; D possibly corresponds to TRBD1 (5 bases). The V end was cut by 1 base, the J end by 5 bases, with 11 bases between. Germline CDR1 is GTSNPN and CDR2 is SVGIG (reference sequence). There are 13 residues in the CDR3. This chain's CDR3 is CAWSGGTGYGYTF. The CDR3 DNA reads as TGTGCCTGGAGTGGGGGGACTGGTTATGGCTACACCTTC.

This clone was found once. The CDR3 DNA follows: TGTGCCAGCAGCTCAGGGACCTCGAGGGTCGAGCAGTACTTC. It specifies CASSSGTSRVEQYF. The chain recombines TRBV11-3 with TRBJ2-7; D possibly uses TRBD1 or TRBD2 (5 bases each). From germline, CDR1 is SGHNT and CDR2 YENEEA. V lost 4 bases, J lost 6 bases, and 16 bases lay in between. There are 14 residues in the CDR3. The whole variable domain, filled in from reference TRBV11-3 and TRBJ2-7, reads EAGVVQSPRYKIIEKKQPVAFWCNPISGHNTLYWYLQNLGQGPELLIRYENEEAVDDSQLPKDRFSAERLKGVDSTLKIQPAELGDSAVYLCASSSGTSRVEQYFGPGTRLTVT.

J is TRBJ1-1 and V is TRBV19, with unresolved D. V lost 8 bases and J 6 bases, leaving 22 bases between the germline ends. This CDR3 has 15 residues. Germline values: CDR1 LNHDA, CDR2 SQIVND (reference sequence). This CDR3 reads CASQTPRHGYAEAFF. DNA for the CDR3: TGTGCCAGTCAGACACCTCGGCATGGATACGCTGAAGCTTTCTTT.

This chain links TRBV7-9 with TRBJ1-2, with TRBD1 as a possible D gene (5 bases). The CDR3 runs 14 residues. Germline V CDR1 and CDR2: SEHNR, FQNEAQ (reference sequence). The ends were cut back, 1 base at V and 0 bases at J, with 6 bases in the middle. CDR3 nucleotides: TGTGCCAGCAGCTTAGACAGGACTAACTATGGCTACACCTTC. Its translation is CASSLDRTNYGYTF.